Listed below are T cell receptor beta chains from one sample, sequenced in a study of graft-versus-host responses after intestinal transplantation. The method was immunoSEQ multiplex PCR; TCRdb's version includes in-frame clones alone and lacks a portion of them. This table holds tens of thousands of clones, roughly 90% found once. Their antigens are not known. The sequencing used unstimulated CD4+ T cells sorted from spleen or lymph node cells, collected before intestinal transplant. These receptors all come from a human donor who received an intestinal transplant. Both conserved end residues are part of each CDR3. D genes are given only for firm matches. Clone size is given for some rows only: seen once, a few or many times, or a class if the clone is expanded.

.,TRBV6-5,.,TRBJ2-1,CASSYSVLAYNEQFF,TGTGCCAGCAGTTACTCAGTTCTAGCCTACAATGAGCAGTTCTTC
.,TRBV30,once,TRBJ1-6,CAWIPGPGVSPLHF,TGTGCCTGGATACCGGGACCCGGGGTTTCACCCCTCCACTTT
TRBD1,TRBV5-1,.,TRBJ2-1,CASSTGGNEQFF,TGCGCCAGCAGCACAGGGGGGAATGAGCAGTTCTTC
TRBD2,TRBV7-9,.,TRBJ2-1,CASSGTSQMRQFF,TGTGCCAGCAGCGGGACTAGCCAGATGAGGCAGTTCTTC
TRBD1,TRBV6-6,.,TRBJ1-2,CASSYSMRDRDVF,TGTGCCAGCAGTTACTCGATGAGGGACAGGGACGTCTTC
TRBD1,TRBV7-2,.,TRBJ2-7,CASSLAAVAGQAYEQYF,TGTGCCAGCAGCTTAGCTGCGGTTGCGGGACAGGCCTACGAGCAGTACTTC
TRBD1,TRBV19,.,TRBJ1-6,CASSRTGVDSPLHF,TGTGCCAGTAGTCGGACAGGAGTGGATTCACCCCTCCACTTT
TRBD1,TRBV11-1,.,TRBJ1-1,CASSPRDRGIDTEAFF,TGTGCCAGCAGCCCCAGGGACAGGGGGATTGACACTGAAGCTTTCTTT
TRBD1,TRBV6-1,.,TRBJ2-7,CASNTGGPYEQYF,TGTGCCAGCAATACAGGGGGACCCTACGAGCAGTACTTC
.,TRBV7-2,.,TRBJ2-1,CASSLEGPRTYNEQFF,TGTGCCAGCAGCTTAGAGGGGCCCCGGACCTACAATGAGCAGTTCTTC
.,TRBV6-5,.,TRBJ1-5,CASSYSRDNQPQHF,TGTGCCAGCAGTTACTCTAGGGACAATCAGCCCCAGCATTTT
.,TRBV5-6,.,TRBJ1-1,CASSLGASGTTEAFF,TGTGCCAGCAGCTTGGGGGCCAGCGGGACCACTGAAGCTTTCTTT
.,TRBV6-1,.,TRBJ1-5,CASGRGNQPQHF,TGTGCCAGCGGACGGGGCAATCAGCCCCAGCATTTT
TRBD1,TRBV5-1,.,TRBJ2-5,CASSLDRGRGQTQYF,TGCGCCAGCAGCCTAGACAGGGGACGAGGTCAGACCCAGTACTTC
.,TRBV10-3,.,TRBJ1-1,CAISRQKTEAFF,TGTGCCATCTCTAGACAGAAAACTGAAGCTTTCTTT
TRBD1,TRBV4-2,.,TRBJ2-1,CASRETRTGGFEQFF,TGTGCCAGCAGGGAAACTAGGACAGGGGGCTTTGAGCAGTTCTTC
.,TRBV9,.,TRBJ1-1,CASSVRAVSTEAFF,TGTGCCAGCAGCGTAAGGGCGGTCAGCACTGAAGCTTTCTTT
TRBD2,TRBV10-1,.,TRBJ2-1,CASSDPSGRASNEQFF,TGCGCCAGCAGTGACCCTAGCGGGAGGGCCAGTAATGAGCAGTTCTTC
.,TRBV14,.,TRBJ1-6,CASSAGLRNSPLHF,TGTGCCAGCAGCGCGGGACTCCGAAATTCACCCCTCCACTTT
TRBD2,TRBV4-1,.,TRBJ2-2,CASSQDASGSVGGELFF,TGCGCCAGCAGCCAAGATGCTAGCGGGAGCGTTGGCGGGGAGCTGTTTTTT
TRBD2,TRBV4-1,.,TRBJ2-1,CASTRGGREATHNEQFF,TGCGCCAGCACAAGGGGGGGGCGGGAGGCCACCCACAATGAGCAGTTCTTC
TRBD1,TRBV11-2,.,TRBJ1-1,CASSLPVTGATEAFF,TGTGCCAGCAGCTTACCCGTTACAGGGGCCACTGAAGCTTTCTTT
TRBD2,TRBV29-1,.,TRBJ2-7,CSGFHRASGTNEQYF,TGCAGCGGATTTCACCGCGCTAGCGGGACGAACGAGCAGTACTTC
.,TRBV7-9,.,TRBJ1-6,CASSLEATGAPLHF,TGTGCCAGCAGCTTAGAGGCAACCGGGGCACCCCTCCACTTT
.,TRBV21-1,.,TRBJ2-7,CASSLSTSGIREQYF,TGTGCCAGCAGCTTATCGACTAGCGGTATTCGCGAGCAGTACTTC
TRBD2,TRBV2,.,TRBJ2-5,CASNIAGGPGTQYF,TGTGCCAGCAATATAGCGGGAGGGCCTGGGACCCAGTACTTC
.,TRBV20-1,once,TRBJ2-7,CSTRGAYEQYF,TGCAGTACGAGGGGCGCCTACGAGCAGTACTTC
TRBD1,TRBV19,once,TRBJ2-2,CASSRTDRGNTGELFF,TGTGCCAGTAGTCGGACGGACAGGGGGAACACCGGGGAGCTGTTTTTT
.,TRBV4-1,.,TRBJ1-1,CASSLFWTKFEENTEAFF,TGCGCCAGCAGCCTTTTCTGGACGAAATTCGAAGAGAACACTGAAGCTTTCTTT
TRBD2,TRBV28,.,TRBJ2-2,CASSSGGWTGELFF,TGTGCCAGCAGTTCGGGAGGATGGACCGGGGAGCTGTTTTTT
TRBD1,TRBV7-9,.,TRBJ2-2,CASSQKPGQGDTGELFF,TGTGCCAGCAGTCAGAAGCCGGGACAGGGGGACACCGGGGAGCTGTTTTTT
.,TRBV7-9,.,TRBJ2-7,CASSLARVPYEQYF,TGTGCCAGCAGCTTAGCCCGGGTTCCTTACGAGCAGTACTTC
.,TRBV28,.,TRBJ2-3,CASSDRGLGTDTQYF,TGTGCCAGCAGTGACCGGGGGCTGGGAACAGATACGCAGTATTTT
.,TRBV5-1,.,TRBJ2-7,CASSLTVSYEQYF,TGCGCCAGCAGCTTAACCGTCTCCTACGAGCAGTACTTC
TRBD2,TRBV19,.,TRBJ2-1,CASSPGLAEDYNEQFF,TGTGCCAGTAGTCCTGGACTAGCGGAAGATTACAATGAGCAGTTCTTC
TRBD2,TRBV19,.,TRBJ2-1,CATQRNLAAQYNEQFF,TGTGCCACCCAACGGAACCTAGCGGCACAGTACAATGAGCAGTTCTTC
.,TRBV19,.,TRBJ1-1,CASSNVGGRSNTEAFF,TGTGCCAGTAGTAATGTCGGGGGCAGATCGAACACTGAAGCTTTCTTT
TRBD1,TRBV25-1,once,TRBJ2-7,CASSRTGQVYEQYF,TGTGCCAGCAGTCGAACGGGACAGGTCTACGAGCAGTACTTC
.,TRBV4-1,.,TRBJ2-2,CASSPTSRMGGPANTGELFF,TGCGCCAGCAGCCCCACCTCCCGGATGGGCGGGCCGGCGAACACCGGGGAGCTGTTTTTT
.,TRBV19,.,TRBJ2-3,CASSLGPTDTQYF,TGTGCCAGTAGTCTCGGACCAACAGATACGCAGTATTTT
.,TRBV5-1,.,TRBJ1-1,CASSLSMNTEAFF,TGCGCCAGCAGCTTGTCTATGAACACTGAAGCTTTCTTT
.,TRBV5-8,.,TRBJ1-1,CASSFMGLVDTEAFF,TGTGCCAGCAGCTTTATGGGGCTGGTAGACACTGAAGCTTTCTTT
.,TRBV6-1,once,TRBJ2-7,CASSVGRGFSSYEQYF,TGTGCCAGCAGTGTAGGTAGGGGATTCAGTTCCTACGAGCAGTACTTC
.,TRBV28,.,TRBJ1-6,CASSLSRGLYSPLHF,TGTGCCAGCAGTTTATCGCGGGGGCTTTACTCACCCCTCCACTTT
.,TRBV21-1,.,TRBJ2-5,CASSTTGPTGIETQYF,TGTGCCAGCAGCACCACCGGGCCCACAGGGATTGAGACCCAGTACTTC
TRBD2,TRBV25-1,.,TRBJ2-1,CASSDFREGLVGYEQFF,TGTGCCAGCAGTGATTTTCGGGAGGGCCTAGTGGGGTATGAGCAGTTCTTC
.,TRBV29-1,.,TRBJ1-2,CSVQQGCYGYTF,TGCAGCGTTCAACAGGGCTGCTATGGCTATACCTTC
TRBD2,TRBV2,.,TRBJ2-5,CASSEAVLAGETQYF,TGTGCCAGCAGTGAAGCGGTTTTAGCGGGAGAGACCCAGTACTTC
.,TRBV9,.,TRBJ1-3,CASSVAVGGVGNTIYF,TGTGCCAGCAGCGTAGCAGTAGGAGGGGTCGGAAACACCATATATTTT
TRBD2,TRBV6-5,.,TRBJ2-7,CASTRSGTSNEQYF,TGTGCCAGCACCAGATCCGGGACTAGTAACGAGCAGTACTTC
.,TRBV6-1,.,TRBJ1-6,CASTELPNSPLHF,TGTGCCAGCACCGAATTGCCCAATTCACCCCTCCACTTT
.,TRBV9,once,TRBJ2-5,CASSVGVGQETQYF,TGTGCCAGCAGCGTTGGGGTCGGACAAGAGACCCAGTACTTC